These 25 T cell receptor beta chains were sequenced from one sample in a study of post-analysis software for immune sequencing data. These receptors lack a known antigen. General study results and limits: Elevated frequency relative to controls characterized roughly 5 TRBV segments in patients, TRBV5-6, TRBV5-1 and TRBV20-1 among them.

Built from TCR beta cDNA, the libraries had unique molecular identifiers in them. From the PCR reads, TCRdb called clonotypes with MiXCR, one entry per CDR3 protein. The repertoire includes 650,000 to 850,000 distinct CDR3 sequences, about 53% of them detected once, and roughly 4.4% sits in the top ten. Sequencing was done on a sample of blood. Receptor source: a girl between 5 and 17 years old with multiple sclerosis.

The chain links TRBV20-1 to TRBJ1-2; 8 positions match TRBD1. Germline trimming cut 1 base from V and 4 bases from J; bases unmatched to any gene: 11. Germline assignment: CDR1 DFQATT and CDR2 SNEGSKA (reference sequence). The CDR3 runs to 16 residues. CDR3 bases: TGCAGTGCTAGAGTTGTCGACAGGGGCGGCTCCTATGGCTACACCTTC. Encoded protein: CSARVVDRGGSYGYTF.

Comments on this clonotype: Sequence at one end of the junction differs from germline and may be a read error. The chain is built from TRBV6-5 and TRBJ1-1, with 7 bases that match TRBD1. CDR1 is MNHEY, CDR2 SVGAGI, per germline. The length of the CDR3 is 15 residues. CDR3 loop: CTSYRPGQMNTEAFF. DNA for the CDR3: TGTACCAGCTACCGTCCGGGACAGATGAACACTGAAGCTTTCTTT.

The chain couples TRBV2 to TRBJ1-2; D gene unclear. V was clipped by 5 bases and J by 2 bases, with 18 bases between them. CDR1 and CDR2 from the germline V gene are SNHLY and FYNNEI. This CDR3 contains 16 residues. This CDR3 is CASSYHGVQLNYGYTF. The CDR3 region has the DNA TGTGCCAGCAGTTACCATGGGGTTCAATTGAACTATGGCTACACCTTC.

This chain links TRBV20-1 with TRBJ2-7, with 8 nucleotides matching TRBD2. With 3 bases clipped from V and 2 bases from J, the junction kept 6 bases outside the gene matches. CDR1 is DFQATT, CDR2 SNEGSKA, per germline (reference sequence). The CDR3 totals 14 residues. The CDR3 DNA is TGCAGTGCTAGTGGTAGCGGGGATCCCTACGAGCAGTACTTC. Residues: CSASGSGDPYEQYF.

This clonotype was found a few times. The CDR3 is CASSYRGNVNEQFF. CDR3 bases: TGTGCCAGCAGTTACAGGGGGAATGTCAATGAGCAGTTCTTC. The chain carries TRBV6-5 and TRBJ2-1, with D possibly matching TRBD1 (6 bases). V shed 2 bases and J shed 6 bases, with 11 bases lying between them. Germline CDR1 MNHEY, CDR2 SVGAGI. The length of the CDR3 is 14 residues.

The chain couples TRBV29-1 to TRBJ1-1, with D unclear. The germline V gene has CDR1 SQVTM and CDR2 ANQGSEA. V lost 2 bases to trimming and J lost 3 bases, with 10 bases between them. The CDR3 runs to 13 residues. CDR3 bases: TGCAGCGTTGAAAAACGGATTGACACTGAAGCTTTCTTT. Translating it yields CSVEKRIDTEAFF. The variable domain in full, with the rest retrieved from reference TRBV29-1 and TRBJ1-1, is SAVISQKPSRDICQRGTSLTIQCQVDSQVTMMFWYRQQPGQSLTLIATANQGSEATYESGFVIDKFPISRPNLTFSTLTVSNMSPEDSSIYLCSVEKRIDTEAFFGQGTRLTVV.

V is TRBV29-1 and J is TRBJ2-5; 9 bases align to TRBD1. This CDR3 comprises 13 residues. CDR1 and CDR2 from the germline V gene are SQVTM and ANQGSEA. With V trimmed by 6 bases and J by 1 base, 3 bases remained unmatched. Here the CDR3 DNA reads TGCAGCGTCGACAGGGGGGTCCAAGAGACCCAGTACTTC. Amino acids: CSVDRGVQETQYF.

This clonotype was seen once. The chain employs TRBV20-1 and TRBJ1-1; unclear D gene. V was trimmed by 2 bases and J by 7 bases, leaving 14 bases between them. The length of the CDR3 is 13 residues. The V gene's germline CDR1 is DFQATT and CDR2 SNEGSKA (reference sequence). The CDR3 spells CSARPTWTVEAFF. The CDR3 DNA is TGCAGTGCTAGACCGACGTGGACGGTTGAAGCTTTCTTT.

In the case of this clonotype: A read error is possible here, since a much larger clone lies one base away. Here the CDR3 reads CASSLGTYGTDAQYF. The CDR3 nucleotides read TGTGCCAGCAGCTTGGGAACTTACGGCACAGATGCGCAGTATTTT. This rearrangement joins TRBV5-6 to TRBJ2-3; no clear D gene. Germline values: CDR1 SGHDT, CDR2 YYEEEE. The CDR3 loop spans 15 amino acids.

The chain links TRBV11-2 to TRBJ2-1; D is perhaps TRBD2 (6 bases). The CDR3 covers 18 residues. The germline V gene has CDR1 SGHAT and CDR2 FQNNGV. The V gene lost 1 base and the J gene lost 9 bases, with 25 bases spanning the gap. CDR3 sequence: CASSLGRVRAGDVGEQFF. The CDR3 DNA reads TGTGCCAGCAGCTTAGGGAGGGTACGGGCAGGTGATGTGGGTGAGCAGTTCTTC.

This clonotype was observed a few times. The chain has TRBV24-1 and TRBJ2-3; 8 bases align to TRBD2. Germline trimming cut 3 bases from V and 0 bases from J; bases unmatched to any gene: 10. CDR1 and CDR2 (germline): KGHDR, SFDVKD. The CDR3 is made up of 18 amino acids. The CDR3 region is CATSDGLAPLFSTDTQYF. The CDR3, as DNA: TGTGCCACCAGTGATGGACTAGCCCCCCTCTTCAGCACAGATACGCAGTATTTT.

This clonotype has just a few counts. This chain joins TRBV27 and TRBJ1-1; perhaps TRBD1 as D (6 bases). The CDR3 is 13 amino acids. V shed 6 bases and J shed 1 base, with 9 bases lying between them. The germline gives CDR1 MNHEY, CDR2 SMNVEV (reference sequence). CDR3 in DNA: TGTGCCAGCAGATGGACAGAGAACACTGAAGCTTTCTTT. Translation: CASRWTENTEAFF.

This clonotype was detected only a few times. V usage is TRBV20-1 and J usage is TRBJ2-1, with TRBD2 matching over 16 bases. Unmatched junction bases numbered 5, after V lost 1 base and J lost 8 bases. Germline values: CDR1 DFQATT, CDR2 SNEGSKA (reference sequence). The CDR3 extends over 16 amino acids. The CDR3 nucleotides read TGCAGTGCTAGAGCCGGGACTAGCGGGAGGGTGGATGAGCAGTTCTTC. Translated: CSARAGTSGRVDEQFF.

V and J are TRBV20-1 and TRBJ1-1; D gene uncertain. The CDR3 loop spans 12 amino acids. The germline CDR1 and CDR2 sequences are DFQATT and SNEGSKA (reference sequence). V was clipped by 6 bases and J by 8 bases, with 16 bases between them. CDR3 protein: CSAQTVQIEAFF. As DNA, the CDR3 is TGCAGTGCGCAGACGGTACAGATCGAAGCTTTCTTT.

The genes are TRBV20-1 and TRBJ1-5; D is unresolved. The CDR3 extends over 14 amino acids. Germline V CDR1 and CDR2: DFQATT, SNEGSKA (reference sequence). V was clipped by 0 bases and J by 3 bases, with 9 bases between them. The DNA for the CDR3 is TGCAGTGCTAGAGATTGGGCAGCCAATCAGCCCCAGCATTTT. It codes for CSARDWAANQPQHF.

The chain links TRBV10-3 to TRBJ2-7; 9 nucleotides align to TRBD1. The CDR3 is made up of 16 amino acids. Germline assignment: CDR1 ENHRY and CDR2 SYGVKD. The trim removed 3 bases at V and 5 bases at J, leaving 11 bases unmatched. CDR3 in amino acids: CAISDLRDRVLDEQYF. CDR3 bases: TGTGCCATCAGTGACCTCCGGGACAGGGTTTTGGACGAGCAGTACTTC.

The chain has TRBV2 and TRBJ2-3; D might be TRBD2 (5 bases). The V end was cut by 4 bases, the J end by 4 bases, with 12 bases between. This CDR3 contains 14 residues. Germline CDR1 and CDR2: SNHLY and FYNNEI. CDR3 in DNA: TGTGCCAGCAGTGTGTCGGGAAAGGCAGATACGCAGTATTTT. It yields the protein CASSVSGKADTQYF.

V is TRBV20-1 and J is TRBJ2-4; the D gene is possibly TRBD2 (6 bases). The length of the CDR3 is 13 residues. Germline lookup yields CDR1 DFQATT and CDR2 SNEGSKA (reference sequence). Trimming took off 3 bases at V and 7 bases at J, with 13 bases between the two ends. The CDR3 region is CSASESGRNIQYF. The CDR3 coding sequence is TGCAGTGCTAGTGAGAGTGGGAGGAACATTCAGTACTTC.

V and J are TRBV29-1 and TRBJ2-7; D is possibly TRBD1 (5 bases). The germline V and J ends were trimmed by 7 bases and 0 bases, with 13 bases remaining between them. There are 13 residues in the CDR3. Germline lookup yields CDR1 SQVTM and CDR2 ANQGSEA. The CDR3 nucleotides are TGCAGCGCTGGACATGTTGGCTCCTACGAGCAGTACTTC. Amino acids: CSAGHVGSYEQYF.

This chain connects TRBV27 to TRBJ2-1, with no clear D. CDR3 size: 11 residues. V was pared by 3 bases and J by 6 bases, with 3 bases between. Germline V gene data show CDR1 as MNHEY and CDR2 as SMNVEV (reference sequence). This chain's CDR3 is CASSFSNEQFF. DNA for the CDR3: TGTGCCAGCAGTTTTAGCAATGAGCAGTTCTTC.

The chain is built from TRBV29-1 and TRBJ1-2; D remains ambiguous. Germline lookup yields CDR1 SQVTM and CDR2 ANQGSEA. The V gene lost 6 bases and the J gene lost 2 bases, with 13 bases spanning the gap. This CDR3 is built from 13 residues. Here the CDR3 reads CSVLDPRNYGYTF. CDR3 DNA: TGCAGCGTACTGGACCCTAGGAACTATGGCTACACCTTC.

In DNA, the CDR3 is TGTGCCAGCAGTTTTGTGTATCCAGGGGGGCCTCAAGAGACCCAGTACTTC. The encoded protein is CASSFVYPGGPQETQYF. The rearrangement joins TRBV5-5 to TRBJ2-5; a weak D match, TRBD1 (7 bases). The germline gives CDR1 SGHKS, CDR2 YYEKEE (reference sequence). The CDR3 loop spans 17 amino acids. V was cut by 5 bases and J by 2 bases, with 22 bases left in between.

This sequence joins TRBV4-2 and TRBJ2-1, with D hard to call. The germline CDR1 and CDR2 sequences are LGHNA and YNFKEQ. Deletions cut 3 bases from V and 0 bases from J, with 15 bases between. This CDR3 spans 17 amino acids. The CDR3, as DNA: TGTGCCAGCAGCCAGGACCTCACTCTTAGCTCCTACAATGAGCAGTTCTTC. Translating it yields CASSQDLTLSSYNEQFF.

This sequence joins TRBV5-1 and TRBJ2-3, with 12 bases lining up with TRBD1. The CDR3 has 16 amino acids. The J segment lost 5 bases and the V segment lost 1 base, leaving 5 bases of the junction unmatched. The germline gives CDR1 SGHRS, CDR2 YFSETQ. CDR3 residues: CASSLTGQGAVDTQYF. The CDR3 coding sequence is TGCGCCAGCAGCTTGACGGGACAGGGGGCAGTAGATACGCAGTATTTT.

J is TRBJ2-7 and V is TRBV4-2; 7 bases align to TRBD1. The CDR3 is 13 amino acids. The germline V gene has CDR1 LGHNA and CDR2 YNFKEQ. After removal of 5 bases from V and 3 bases from J, the junction contained 4 bases not matched to a gene. The CDR3 region has the DNA TGTGCCAGCAGCTTTGGGACAGACTACGAGCAGTACTTC. Its translation is CASSFGTDYEQYF.